This passage covers 28 T cell receptor beta chains from one sample sequenced in a study of long-term antiretroviral therapy in people with HIV. Researchers report immunoSEQ v3.0 was run at survey level. The table came from immunoSEQ multiplex PCR; TCRdb's copy has only in-frame clones and leaves some out. The sample contains roughly 17,000 clones, under 85% of which appear only once. The sample here was unsorted PBMCs, taken 2.3 years after starting antiretroviral therapy. These TCRs come from a woman aged 40 to 50 with HIV.

V is TRBV2 and J is TRBJ2-1; no definite D call. This CDR3 is built from 14 residues. Trimming pared 7 bases from V and 8 bases from J, leaving 18 bases between. In germline, CDR1 is SNHLY, CDR2 FYNNEI. The CDR3 loop reads CASIADSVTDEQFF. The CDR3 DNA reads as TGTGCCAGCATTGCAGACTCCGTTACAGATGAGCAGTTCTTC.

This chain uses TRBV6-6 with TRBJ2-7; D may correspond to TRBD1 or TRBD2 (5 bases each). Germline V gives CDR1 MNHNY, CDR2 SVGAGI (reference sequence). Trimming took 3 bases from V and 1 from J, leaving 7 bases between them. CDR3 length: 13 amino acids. This chain's CDR3 is CASSYGGSYEQYF. CDR3 DNA: TGTGCCAGCAGTTATGGGGGATCCTACGAGCAGTACTTC.

This sequence joins TRBV19 and TRBJ2-7; no definite D call. Trimming took 6 bases from V and 3 from J, leaving 12 bases between them. Germline V gene data show CDR1 as LNHDA and CDR2 as SQIVND (reference sequence). This CDR3 contains 13 residues. CDR3 loop: CASSKSVIYEQYF. The CDR3 coding sequence is TGTGCCAGTAGCAAGAGTGTTATCTACGAGCAGTACTTC.

This clone was counted once. The chain has TRBV5-6 and TRBJ1-2, with no clear D. CDR1 is SGHDT, CDR2 YYEEEE, per germline. This CDR3 region has 13 residues. Trimming shortened V by 6 bases and J by 10 bases, and 19 bases separated the two germline ends. DNA of the CDR3: TGTGCCAGCACCGGCCCTGGGTTATCGGACTACACCTTC. This gives the protein CASTGPGLSDYTF.

This chain links TRBV19 with TRBJ1-1, with 8 bases fitting TRBD1. V lost 9 bases to trimming and J lost 1 base; unmatched junction nucleotides: 7. The length of the CDR3 is 14 residues. Germline CDR1 is LNHDA and CDR2 is SQIVND (reference sequence). DNA for the CDR3: TGTGCCAGCCTTTCCGGGACAGGGAACACTGAAGCTTTCTTT. Its protein is CASLSGTGNTEAFF.

This clone was seen a handful of times. The chain links TRBV2 to TRBJ1-5; no reliable D call. The V gene lost 3 bases and the J gene lost 11 bases, with 17 bases spanning the gap. The length of the CDR3 is 14 residues. CDR1 SNHLY and CDR2 FYNNEI come from the germline V gene. CDR3 amino acids: CASSEGWGSKAQHF. The CDR3 bases are TGTGCCAGCAGTGAGGGGTGGGGTTCTAAGGCCCAGCATTTT.

The sample holds a few counts of this clone. V usage is TRBV10-3 and J usage is TRBJ1-6; D might be TRBD1 (5 bases). Germline CDR1 and CDR2: ENHRY and SYGVKD. CDR3 size: 15 residues. The V end was cut by 3 bases, the J end by 4 bases, with 10 bases between. CDR3 sequence (DNA): TGTGCCATCAGTGAAGAGGCAGGGTATAATTCACCCCTCCACTTT. This gives the protein CAISEEAGYNSPLHF.

This clone was seen only once. The chain links TRBV27 to TRBJ1-4; D remains ambiguous. Trimming cost V 5 bases and J 0 bases, with 10 bases left between them. The CDR3 spans 15 residues. In germline, CDR1 is MNHEY, CDR2 SMNVEV (reference sequence). In DNA, the CDR3 is TGTGCCAGCAGTCCGTTACCCCCAACTAATGAAAAACTGTTTTTT. This gives the protein CASSPLPPTNEKLFF.

The chain links TRBV12-5 to TRBJ1-5; D ambiguous. Trimming stripped 0 bases from V and 1 base from J, with 13 bases between. Germline V lookup: CDR1 LGHNT, CDR2 FRNRAP. The CDR3 consists of 17 residues. The chain's CDR3 is CASGLVSGSPSNQPQHF. The CDR3, as DNA: TGTGCTAGTGGTTTGGTATCGGGCAGCCCAAGCAATCAGCCCCAGCATTTT.

The sample holds a few counts of this clone. This chain joins TRBV6-5 and TRBJ1-1; D gene uncertain. V was trimmed by 4 bases and J by 4 bases, leaving 16 bases between them. The CDR3 extends over 15 amino acids. The V gene's germline CDR1 is MNHEY and CDR2 SVGAGI. Written as DNA, the CDR3 is TGTGCCAGCAGTTCGCTGACGGTTGAGGTCACTGAAGCTTTCTTT. It encodes CASSSLTVEVTEAFF.

This clone was observed once. This rearrangement joins TRBV10-1 to TRBJ2-3; D gene uncertain. The V gene's germline CDR1 is WNHNN and CDR2 SYGVQD (reference sequence). The CDR3 loop spans 13 amino acids. Trimming shortened V by 4 bases and J by 4 bases, and 9 bases separated the two germline ends. CDR3 region: CASSGALSDTQYF. In DNA form, the CDR3 reads TGCGCCAGCAGTGGGGCTCTTTCAGATACGCAGTATTTT.

This rearrangement joins TRBV7-9 to TRBJ1-4; D is uncertain. The CDR3 contains 15 residues. Germline CDR1 reads SEHNR; CDR2 reads FQNEAQ (reference sequence). V was shortened by 2 bases and J by 3 bases, with 10 bases between the two germline ends. The CDR3: CASSLTGVANEKLFF. In DNA form, the CDR3 reads TGTGCCAGCAGCTTAACCGGGGTGGCTAATGAAAAACTGTTTTTT.

The rearrangement links TRBV6-5 to TRBJ2-7; 10 positions agree with TRBD2. Trimming cost V 5 bases and J 6 bases; bases outside gene matches: 10. The V gene's germline CDR1 is MNHEY and CDR2 SVGAGI. The CDR3 contains 15 residues. The chain's CDR3 is CASSAPSGSRREQYF. Here the CDR3 DNA reads TGTGCCAGCAGTGCCCCTAGCGGGAGTCGGCGCGAGCAGTACTTC.

The V and J genes are TRBV5-1 and TRBJ2-3; 7 bases are shared with TRBD1. This CDR3 comprises 14 residues. Germline values: CDR1 SGHRS, CDR2 YFSETQ. V lost 4 bases and J lost 3; bases outside the gene matches: 5. Here the CDR3 reads CASSKGQNTDTQYF. Written as DNA, the CDR3 is TGCGCCAGCAGCAAGGGACAGAATACAGATACGCAGTATTTT.

The V gene is TRBV15, the J gene TRBJ2-1; 13 bases align to TRBD2. V gave up 4 bases and J gave up 5 bases; unmatched junction bases: 2. From germline, CDR1 is LNHNV and CDR2 YYDKDF (reference sequence). This CDR3 is built from 15 residues. The CDR3 DNA sequence: TGTGCCACCAGCAAGACTAGCGGGAGGAACAATGAGCAGTTCTTC. Encoded protein: CATSKTSGRNNEQFF.

The chain couples TRBV9 to TRBJ2-3; tentative D call: TRBD1 (5 bases). This CDR3 has 13 residues. The ends were cut back, 0 bases at V and 6 bases at J, with 8 bases in the middle. Germline V gene lookup returns CDR1 SGDLS and CDR2 YYNGEE. The chain's CDR3 is CASSVGGQDTQYF. The CDR3 DNA is TGTGCCAGCAGCGTAGGGGGCCAGGATACGCAGTATTTT. Supplemented by reference TRBV9 and TRBJ2-3, the full variable domain reads DSGVTQTPKHLITATGQRVTLRCSPRSGDLSVYWYQQSLDQGLQFLIQYYNGEERAKGNILERFSAQQFPDLHSELNLSSLELGDSALYFCASSVGGQDTQYFGPGTRLTVL.

V is TRBV19 and J is TRBJ1-5; 9 bases align to TRBD1. In germline, CDR1 is LNHDA, CDR2 SQIVND (reference sequence). Trimming took 4 bases from V and 0 from J; bases not matched to a gene: 7. The CDR3 consists of 17 residues. The CDR3 loop reads CASSTTGGSYSNQPQHF. In DNA form, the CDR3 reads TGTGCCAGTAGTACGACAGGGGGGAGCTATAGCAATCAGCCCCAGCATTTT. The full variable domain, rest sourced from reference TRBV19 and TRBJ1-5, is DGGITQSPKYLFRKEGQNVTLSCEQNLNHDAMYWYRQDPGQGLRLIYYSQIVNDFQKGDIAEGYSVSREKKESFPLTVTSAQKNPTAFYLCASSTTGGSYSNQPQHFGDGTRLSIL.

This clone showed up just a few times. The gene calls are TRBV10-1 and TRBJ1-1, with D possibly TRBD1 on 5 matching bases. The CDR3 consists of 13 residues. CDR1 and CDR2 (germline): WNHNN, SYGVQD (reference sequence). Trimming took off 8 bases at V and 1 base at J, with 11 bases between the two ends. The chain's CDR3 is CASSLGENTEAFF. The CDR3 nucleotides read TGCGCCAGCTCCTTAGGGGAGAACACTGAAGCTTTCTTT.

CDR3 protein: CASSPGSSGSYEQYF. The CDR3 coding sequence is TGTGCCAGCAGCCCCGGGTCATCGGGCTCCTACGAGCAGTACTTC. V usage is TRBV4-2 and J usage is TRBJ2-7; D is unresolved. V dropped 4 bases and J dropped 0 bases, with 13 bases sitting between them. CDR3 size: 15 residues. Germline V lookup: CDR1 LGHNA, CDR2 YNFKEQ.

The chain uses TRBV5-1 and TRBJ1-6; TRBD1 aligns across 8 bases. Per the germline V gene, CDR1 is SGHRS and CDR2 is YFSETQ. V lost 3 bases to trimming and J lost 6 bases; unmatched junction nucleotides: 8. This CDR3 is built from 16 residues. CDR3 bases: TGCGCCAGCAGCTCTGACAGGGGCGGGGGTAATTCACCCCTCCACTTT. Translated: CASSSDRGGGNSPLHF.

The chain combines TRBV7-2 with TRBJ2-1, with 10 nucleotides matching TRBD1. After removal of 5 bases from V and 8 bases from J, the junction contained 9 bases not matched to a gene. The germline V gene encodes CDR1 SGHTA and CDR2 FQGNSA. The length of the CDR3 is 15 residues. The CDR3 loop is CASSLTGGRFDEQFF. The CDR3 DNA reads as TGTGCCAGCAGCCTGACAGGGGGCCGTTTCGATGAGCAGTTCTTC.

The chain joins TRBV7-2 to TRBJ1-2; a weak D match, TRBD1 (6 bases). Germline V gene data show CDR1 as SGHTA and CDR2 as FQGNSA. CDR3 size: 14 residues. V was clipped by 3 bases and J by 4 bases, with 12 bases between them. CDR3 nucleotides: TGTGCCAGCAGCTTGGGTGCAGGGGTCTATGGCTACACCTTC. Its translation: CASSLGAGVYGYTF.

The V and J genes are TRBV4-1 and TRBJ2-1, with 7 bases identical to TRBD2. The V and J ends lost 1 base and 5 bases, in that order; junction bases with no gene match: 2. CDR1 is MGHRA and CDR2 is YSYEKL in the germline V gene. The CDR3 contains 14 residues. The CDR3 here is CASSQGLAHNEQFF. The CDR3 DNA is TGCGCCAGCAGCCAAGGACTAGCCCACAATGAGCAGTTCTTC.

The CDR3 region is CASSRLGATTGELFF. DNA for the CDR3: TGTGCCAGCAGCCGACTAGGGGCCACCACCGGGGAGCTGTTTTTT. The chain links TRBV5-4 to TRBJ2-2, with D possibly TRBD2 on 6 matching bases. With 4 bases removed from V and 4 bases from J, the gap between germline ends came to 14 bases. Germline CDR1 is SGHNT and CDR2 is YYREEE (reference sequence). The CDR3 has 15 residues.

V gene TRBV11-2 combines with J gene TRBJ1-1, with a weak D call TRBD1 (5 bases). V lost 5 bases and J 5 bases, leaving 15 bases between the germline ends. The CDR3 sequence is 14 residues long. CDR1 and CDR2 (germline): SGHAT, FQNNGV. CDR3 coding DNA: TGTGCCAGCAGCCCTAGGCTGGGGGGAACTGAAGCTTTCTTT. Protein sequence: CASSPRLGGTEAFF.

This clone showed up just once. The CDR3 nucleotides read TGTGCCAGCAGCAAAGGCACCGCTTCGACCCAGTACTTC. Translation gives CASSKGTASTQYF. This chain uses TRBV7-9 with TRBJ2-5; D not certain. The V gene's germline CDR1 is SEHNR and CDR2 FQNEAQ (reference sequence). The CDR3 has 13 amino acids. Trimming removed 5 bases at V and 7 bases at J, with 14 bases between.

This sequence joins TRBV6-1 and TRBJ2-3; D is unclear. Trimming left V 2 bases short and J 0 bases short, with 9 bases between. Germline V gene data show CDR1 as MNHNS and CDR2 as SASEGT. There are 15 residues in the CDR3. CDR3 protein: CASSETQVSTDTQYF. CDR3 nucleotide sequence: TGTGCCAGCAGTGAAACCCAGGTTAGCACAGATACGCAGTATTTT.

The CDR3 loop is CASSEPGVRIQYF. For the CDR3, the DNA is TGCGCCAGCAGCGAGCCTGGGGTCAGAATTCAGTACTTC. This chain uses TRBV5-1 with TRBJ2-4; D call uncertain. Trimming removed 4 bases from V and 10 bases from J, with 15 bases in between. The CDR3 consists of 13 residues. Germline CDR1 is SGHRS and CDR2 is YFSETQ.